A single sample gave rise to the 9 T cell receptor beta chains below, sequenced in a study of a mutant IDH1 vaccine in newly diagnosed glioma. Using immunoSEQ multiplex PCR, the repertoire was profiled, and TCRdb retains in-frame clones only, with some absent. The data hold about 40,000 clones, with approximately 90% observed a single time. For these receptors, no antigen is known. Documented time point: week 5, during vaccination. The study gave 300 ug of mutant IDH1 20-mer peptide per vaccine dose, with topical imiquimod. The sequenced sample was PBMCs, obtained from a glioma patient whose treatment included an IDH1 peptide vaccine. The source of these receptors is a man aged 45-65 years with glioma.

The V call is TRBV5-1, the J call TRBJ2-5, with no clear D. Germline V gene data show CDR1 as SGHRS and CDR2 as YFSETQ. The CDR3 totals 13 residues. V lost 3 bases, J lost 3 bases, and 9 bases lay in between. The CDR3 DNA reads TGCGCCAGCAGCTCCAGGATCGAAGAGACCCAGTACTTC. Translating it yields CASSSRIEETQYF.

The J gene is TRBJ2-7, the V gene TRBV5-4; the D is unclear. Trimming stripped 0 bases from V and 0 bases from J, with 10 bases between. The CDR3 contains 15 residues. Germline V gene lookup returns CDR1 SGHNT and CDR2 YYREEE (reference sequence). CDR3 sequence: CASSLGQASSYEQYF. The DNA for the CDR3 is TGTGCCAGCAGCTTGGGGCAGGCGAGCTCCTACGAGCAGTACTTC.

This rearrangement joins TRBV7-8 to TRBJ2-6, with D tentatively TRBD1 or TRBD2 (6 bases each). CDR1 SGHVS and CDR2 FQNEAQ come from the germline V gene. The CDR3 consists of 18 residues. V was trimmed by 0 bases and J by 0 bases, leaving 12 bases between them. CDR3 region: CASSLATRGLSGANVLTF. In nucleotides, the CDR3 is TGTGCCAGCAGCTTAGCAACACGGGGGCTCTCTGGGGCCAACGTCCTGACTTTC.

The chain is built from TRBV7-8 and TRBJ1-2; no firm D call. The CDR3 loop spans 15 amino acids. V was cut by 5 bases and J by 2 bases, with 15 bases left in between. Looked up from germline, CDR1 is SGHVS and CDR2 is FQNEAQ. The CDR3 region has the DNA TGTGCCAGCAGCCCTCAAGGAGGGATCAACTATGGCTACACCTTC. This gives the protein CASSPQGGINYGYTF.

This chain joins TRBV18 and TRBJ1-1, with D maybe TRBD1 (6 bases). V was clipped by 2 bases and J by 0 bases, with 10 bases between them. Germline assignment: CDR1 KGHSH and CDR2 LQKENI. The CDR3 is made up of 15 amino acids. The CDR3 nucleotides read TGTGCCAGCTCACCAAGACAGGACATGAACACTGAAGCTTTCTTT. Its translation: CASSPRQDMNTEAFF. Supplemented by reference TRBV18 and TRBJ1-1, the full variable domain reads NAGVMQNPRHLVRRRGQEARLRCSPMKGHSHVYWYRQLPEEGLKFMVYLQKENIIDESGMPKERFSAEFPKEGPSILRIQQVVRGDSAAYFCASSPRQDMNTEAFFGQGTRLTVV.

The V call is TRBV28, the J call TRBJ2-7; 7 bases are a match to TRBD1. Germline V gene data show CDR1 as MDHEN and CDR2 as SYDVKM. This CDR3 is 15 amino acids long. After removal of 6 bases from V and 4 bases from J, the junction contained 12 bases not matched to a gene. In DNA, the CDR3 is TGTGCCAGCAGCTCCGACGACAGGGTGTCATACGAGCAGTACTTC. Protein: CASSSDDRVSYEQYF.

The chain combines TRBV10-3 with TRBJ1-6; D is unresolved. This CDR3 region has 16 residues. The V gene's germline CDR1 is ENHRY and CDR2 SYGVKD. The ends were cut back, 2 bases at V and 0 bases at J, with 8 bases in the middle. The CDR3 DNA follows: TGTGCCATCAGTGAGAGAAGGAGCTCCTATAATTCACCCCTCCACTTT. Amino acids: CAISERRSSYNSPLHF.

This sequence joins TRBV6-5 and TRBJ2-3, with 7 bases aligning to TRBD2. Germline loops: CDR1 MNHEY, CDR2 SVGAGI. This CDR3 contains 14 residues. V gave up 5 bases and J gave up 1 base; unmatched junction bases: 3. CDR3 in amino acids: CASSNGLGTDTQYF. CDR3 DNA: TGTGCCAGCAGTAACGGACTAGGCACAGATACGCAGTATTTT.

The chain couples TRBV10-3 to TRBJ2-6; D unclear. CDR3 length: 16 amino acids. Germline V gene lookup returns CDR1 ENHRY and CDR2 SYGVKD. The germline V and J ends were trimmed by 8 bases and 1 base, with 15 bases remaining between them. The CDR3 region is CAIPSSARSGANVLTF. Here the CDR3 DNA reads TGTGCCATCCCGAGTTCGGCGAGGTCTGGGGCCAACGTCCTGACTTTC.